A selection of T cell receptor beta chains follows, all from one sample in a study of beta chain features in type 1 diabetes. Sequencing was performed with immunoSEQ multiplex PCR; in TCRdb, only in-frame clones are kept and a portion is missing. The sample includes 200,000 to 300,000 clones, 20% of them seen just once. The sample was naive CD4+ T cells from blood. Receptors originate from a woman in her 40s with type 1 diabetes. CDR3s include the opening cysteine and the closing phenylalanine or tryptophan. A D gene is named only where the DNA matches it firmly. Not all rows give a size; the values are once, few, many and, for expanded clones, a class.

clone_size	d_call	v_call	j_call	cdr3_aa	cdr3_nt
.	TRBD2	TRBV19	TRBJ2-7	CASSRTSGRSSYEQYF	TGTGCCAGTAGTAGGACTAGCGGGAGGTCCTCCTACGAGCAGTACTTC
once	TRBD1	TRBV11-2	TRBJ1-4	CASSRTGANNEKLFF	TGTGCCAGCAGCAGGACAGGGGCTAATAATGAAAAACTGTTTTTT
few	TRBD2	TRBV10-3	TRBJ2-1	CAISGNLAGNYNEQFF	TGTGCCATCAGTGGCAATCTAGCGGGTAATTACAATGAGCAGTTCTTC
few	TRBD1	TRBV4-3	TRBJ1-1	CASSHTPPTGTAEAFF	TGCGCCAGCAGCCACACACCTCCGACAGGGACCGCTGAAGCTTTCTTT
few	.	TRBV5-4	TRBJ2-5	CASSLFAGEETQYF	TGTGCCAGCAGCTTGTTCGCAGGTGAAGAGACCCAGTACTTC
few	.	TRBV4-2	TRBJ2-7	CASSQDRGRDEQYF	TGTGCCAGCAGCCAAGACAGGGGCAGGGACGAGCAGTACTTC
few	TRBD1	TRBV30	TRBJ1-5	CAWSQGASNQPQHF	TGTGCCTGGAGCCAGGGGGCGAGCAATCAGCCCCAGCATTTT
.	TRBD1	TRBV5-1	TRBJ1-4	CASSIGTGREKLFF	TGCGCCAGCAGCATCGGGACAGGGCGTGAAAAACTGTTTTTT
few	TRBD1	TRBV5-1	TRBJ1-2	CASSLPTGEDGYGYTF	TGCGCCAGCAGCCTCCCGACAGGGGAGGACGGTTATGGCTACACCTTC
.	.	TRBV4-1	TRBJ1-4	CASSQGPTGGINEKLFF	TGCGCCAGCAGCCAAGGTCCGACAGGCGGAATCAATGAAAAACTGTTTTTT
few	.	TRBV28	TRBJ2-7	CASSPFTGEQYF	TGTGCCAGCAGTCCCTTTACAGGCGAGCAGTACTTC
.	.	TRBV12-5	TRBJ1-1	CASGPPGAGNTEAFF	TGTGCTAGTGGTCCCCCAGGGGCAGGGAACACTGAAGCTTTCTTT
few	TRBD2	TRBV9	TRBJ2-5	CASSARGGEETQYF	TGTGCCAGCAGCGCCCGGGGGGGGGAAGAGACCCAGTACTTC
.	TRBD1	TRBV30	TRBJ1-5	CAWSEQGSQPQHF	TGTGCCTGGAGTGAACAGGGGAGTCAGCCCCAGCATTTT
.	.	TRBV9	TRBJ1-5	CASSVDRNQPQHF	TGTGCCAGCAGCGTCGACAGAAATCAGCCCCAGCATTTT
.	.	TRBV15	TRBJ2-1	CATSRVLYNEQFF	TGTGCCACCAGCAGAGTCCTGTACAATGAGCAGTTCTTC
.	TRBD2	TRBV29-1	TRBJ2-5	CSVQKGLAGETQYF	TGCAGCGTCCAAAAGGGACTAGCAGGAGAGACCCAGTACTTC
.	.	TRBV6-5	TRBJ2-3	CASSYGGSVADTQYF	TGTGCCAGCAGTTACGGGGGGAGTGTAGCAGATACGCAGTATTTT
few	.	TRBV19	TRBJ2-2	CASSVRNTGELFF	TGTGCCAGTAGTGTCAGGAACACCGGGGAGCTGTTTTTT
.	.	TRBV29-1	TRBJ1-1	CSVVRGAITEAFF	TGCAGCGTTGTACGGGGGGCAATTACTGAAGCTTTCTTT
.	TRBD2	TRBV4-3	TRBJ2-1	CASSQVSGLVSRYNEQFF	TGCGCCAGCAGCCAAGTCTCCGGACTAGTTTCCCGATACAATGAGCAGTTCTTC
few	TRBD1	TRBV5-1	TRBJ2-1	CASSLGAGGVNEQFF	TGCGCCAGCAGCTTGGGCGCAGGGGGTGTAAATGAGCAGTTCTTC
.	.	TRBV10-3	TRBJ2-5	CAIRVTGEETQYF	TGTGCCATCAGGGTGACGGGTGAAGAGACCCAGTACTTC
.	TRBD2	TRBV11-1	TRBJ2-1	CASSRVSGTLNEQFF	TGTGCCAGCAGCAGGGTTAGCGGGACGCTGAATGAGCAGTTCTTC
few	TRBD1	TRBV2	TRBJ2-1	CASLGQGGNEQFF	TGTGCCAGCCTAGGACAGGGGGGGAATGAGCAGTTCTTC
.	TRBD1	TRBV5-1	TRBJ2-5	CASSSSTGTGETQYF	TGCGCCAGCAGCTCCTCGACAGGGACAGGGGAGACCCAGTACTTC
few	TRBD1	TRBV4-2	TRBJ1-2	CASSQRDRGQDGYTF	TGTGCCAGCAGCCAAAGGGACAGGGGGCAGGATGGCTACACCTTC
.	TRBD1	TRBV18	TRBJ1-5	CASSPEQGNQPQHF	TGTGCCAGCTCACCAGAACAGGGGAATCAGCCCCAGCATTTT
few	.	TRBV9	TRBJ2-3	CASSVVPGDTQYF	TGTGCCAGCAGCGTAGTGCCCGGAGATACGCAGTATTTT
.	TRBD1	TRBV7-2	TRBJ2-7	CASSPRDRSSEQYF	TGTGCCAGCAGCCCTCGGGACAGGAGCTCCGAGCAGTACTTC
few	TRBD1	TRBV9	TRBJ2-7	CASSVGQGRNYEQYF	TGTGCCAGCAGCGTAGGACAGGGTCGTAACTACGAGCAGTACTTC
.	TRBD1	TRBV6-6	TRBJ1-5	CASSLGQGWGNQPQHF	TGTGCCAGCAGTTTGGGACAGGGCTGGGGCAATCAGCCCCAGCATTTT
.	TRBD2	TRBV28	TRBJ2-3	CASSSSGTSSDTQYF	TGTGCCAGCAGTTCGAGCGGGACCAGCTCAGATACGCAGTATTTT
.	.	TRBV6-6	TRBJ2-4	CASSYRRISFDIQYF	TGTGCCAGCAGCTACAGGAGAATCTCCTTTGACATTCAGTACTTC
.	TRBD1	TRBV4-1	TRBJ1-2	CASSQEGQSIGYTF	TGCGCCAGCAGCCAAGAGGGACAGTCTATCGGCTACACCTTC
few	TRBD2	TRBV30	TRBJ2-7	CAWTKSTSGSSKQYF	TGTGCCTGGACTAAATCGACTAGCGGGAGTTCCAAGCAGTACTTC
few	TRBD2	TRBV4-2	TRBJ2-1	CASSRGGASYNEQFF	TGTGCCAGCAGCCGCGGGGGAGCCTCCTACAATGAGCAGTTCTTC
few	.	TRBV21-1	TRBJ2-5	CASSKVRNPRGETQYF	TGTGCCAGCAGCAAAGTGCGGAACCCTCGCGGGGAGACCCAGTACTTC
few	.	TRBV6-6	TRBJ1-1	CASSYGLTLNTEAFF	TGTGCCAGCAGTTACGGACTCACCCTGAACACTGAAGCTTTCTTT
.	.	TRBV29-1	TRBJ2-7	CSASRGYEQYF	TGCAGCGCTTCCAGGGGCTACGAGCAGTACTTC
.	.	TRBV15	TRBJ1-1	CATSREGAPVTEAFF	TGTGCCACCAGCAGAGAGGGGGCTCCGGTCACTGAAGCTTTCTTT
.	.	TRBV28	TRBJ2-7	CASKDTLANEQYF	TGTGCCAGCAAGGACACGCTCGCTAACGAGCAGTACTTC
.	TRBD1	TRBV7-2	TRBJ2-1	CASSLVGTGTVYYNEQFF	TGTGCCAGCAGCTTAGTAGGGACCGGGACAGTCTACTACAATGAGCAGTTCTTC
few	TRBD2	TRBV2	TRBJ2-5	CASSEGRGLRQETQYF	TGTGCCAGCAGTGAGGGAAGGGGACTACGTCAAGAGACCCAGTACTTC
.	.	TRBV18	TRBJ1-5	CASSFNRDQPQHF	TGTGCCAGCTCATTCAACAGGGACCAGCCCCAGCATTTT
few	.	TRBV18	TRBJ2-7	CASSRVAGADEQYF	TGTGCCAGCTCACGAGTCGCAGGGGCGGACGAGCAGTACTTC
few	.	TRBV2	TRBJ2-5	CASSDGSLGETQYF	TGTGCCAGCAGCGACGGGAGTCTGGGGGAGACCCAGTACTTC
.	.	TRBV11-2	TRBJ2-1	CASTLQYNEQFF	TGTGCCAGCACCCTACAGTACAATGAGCAGTTCTTC
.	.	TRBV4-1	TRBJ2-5	CASSHDDSVQETQYF	TGCGCCAGCAGCCATGATGACAGTGTCCAAGAGACCCAGTACTTC
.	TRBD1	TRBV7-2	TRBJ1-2	CASSQGAGYTF	TGTGCCAGCAGCCAGGGGGCTGGCTACACCTTC
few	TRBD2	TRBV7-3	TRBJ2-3	CASSITSGRTDTQYF	TGTGCCAGCAGCATAACTAGCGGGAGGACAGATACGCAGTATTTT
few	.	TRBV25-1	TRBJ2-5	CASSDYQETQYF	TGTGCCAGCAGTGACTACCAAGAGACCCAGTACTTC